This TCR beta chain is from a study of CD8 T cells in Susac syndrome. With random hexamers, reverse transcription was performed on about 0.45 to 1 ug of RNA. Each CDR3 protein is one row after TCRdb ran MiXCR on the immunoSEQ multiplex PCR reads. The profile shows approximately 110,000 distinct CDR3 sequences, around 95% of them singletons. The sequenced sample was CD4+ T cells from PBMCs. The source is a human donor in good health.

Written as DNA, the CDR3 is TGTGCCAGTAGTATAGAAGGAAGGTGGGGACAAAACTACGAGCAGTACTTC. Its protein is CASSIEGRWGQNYEQYF. V is TRBV19 and J is TRBJ2-7; a weak D match, TRBD1 (6 bases). The germline CDR1 and CDR2 sequences are LNHDA and SQIVND (reference sequence). Trimming cost V 0 bases and J 3 bases, with 18 bases left between them. The CDR3 extends over 17 amino acids.